This TCR beta chain was identified during a study of T cell responses to AZD1222 COVID-19 vaccine. About the study: Second doses were pooled across both intervals (about 4 or about 12 weeks).

In the case of this clone: Its antigen is still unknown.

The protocol was immunoSEQ multiplex PCR, while the TCRdb copy is restricted to in-frame clones and leaves out a portion. Seen here are 80,000 to 90,000 clones, under 95% observed once, and the top ten hold roughly 5.2%. After removal of 6 bases from V and 3 bases from J, the junction contained 2 bases not matched to a gene. CDR1 is DFQATT, CDR2 SNEGSKA, per germline (reference sequence). The CDR3 is made up of 11 amino acids. Study outcomes and limitations: The span of vaccine-associated CD4 TCRs extended across spike, with dominance at 160-218 and 743-854. None of the repertoires were sampled until the peak T cell response had passed.

The rearrangement joins TRBV20-1 to TRBJ2-7, with 7 nucleotides matching TRBD2. The clonotype was recovered from an adult in good health. This material consisted of peripheral blood, taken on day 0 of AZD1222 vaccination. The CDR3 DNA is TGCAGTGCCCCGGGAGGCTACGAGCAGTACTTC. This gives the protein CSAPGGYEQYF.